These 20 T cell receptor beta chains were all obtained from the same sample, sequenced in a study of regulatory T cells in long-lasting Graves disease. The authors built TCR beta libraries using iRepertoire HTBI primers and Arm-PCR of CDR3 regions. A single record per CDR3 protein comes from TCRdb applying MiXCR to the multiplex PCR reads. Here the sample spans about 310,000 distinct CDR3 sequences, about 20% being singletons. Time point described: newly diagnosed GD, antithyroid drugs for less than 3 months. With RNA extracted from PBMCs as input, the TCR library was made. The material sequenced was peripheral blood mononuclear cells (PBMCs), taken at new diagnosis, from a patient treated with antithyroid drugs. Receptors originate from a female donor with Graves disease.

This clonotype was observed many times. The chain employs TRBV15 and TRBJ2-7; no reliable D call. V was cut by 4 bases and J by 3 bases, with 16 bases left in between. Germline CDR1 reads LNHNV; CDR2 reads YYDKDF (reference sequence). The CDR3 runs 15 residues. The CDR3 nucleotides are TGTGCCACCAGCACCTCAAGCTGGGGTTACTACGAGCAGTACTTC. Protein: CATSTSSWGYYEQYF. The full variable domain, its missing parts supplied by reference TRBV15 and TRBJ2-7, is DAMVIQNPRYQVTQFGKPVTLSCSQTLNHNVMYWYQQKSSQAPKLLFHYYDKDFNNEADTPDNFQSRRPNTSFCFLDIRSPGLGDTAMYLCATSTSSWGYYEQYFGPGTRLTVT.

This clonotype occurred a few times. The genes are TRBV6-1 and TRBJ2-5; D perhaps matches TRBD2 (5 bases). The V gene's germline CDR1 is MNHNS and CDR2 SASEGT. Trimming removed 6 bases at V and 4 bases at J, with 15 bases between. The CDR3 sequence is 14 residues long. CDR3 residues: CASRFGGTTETQYF. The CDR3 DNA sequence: TGTGCCAGCAGATTTGGAGGTACTACAGAGACCCAGTACTTC.

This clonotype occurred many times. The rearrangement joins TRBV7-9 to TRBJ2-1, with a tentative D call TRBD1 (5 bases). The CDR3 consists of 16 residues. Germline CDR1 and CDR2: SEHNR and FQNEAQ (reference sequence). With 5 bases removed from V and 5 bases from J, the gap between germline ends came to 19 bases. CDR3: CASSRTKGLEDNEQFF. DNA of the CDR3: TGTGCCAGCAGCCGCACCAAGGGGCTAGAGGACAATGAGCAGTTCTTC. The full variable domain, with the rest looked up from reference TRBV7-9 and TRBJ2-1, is DTGVSQNPRHKITKRGQNVTFRCDPISEHNRLYWYRQTLGQGPEFLTYFQNEAQLEKSRLLSDRFSAERPKGSFSTLEIQRTEQGDSAMYLCASSRTKGLEDNEQFFGPGTRLTVL.

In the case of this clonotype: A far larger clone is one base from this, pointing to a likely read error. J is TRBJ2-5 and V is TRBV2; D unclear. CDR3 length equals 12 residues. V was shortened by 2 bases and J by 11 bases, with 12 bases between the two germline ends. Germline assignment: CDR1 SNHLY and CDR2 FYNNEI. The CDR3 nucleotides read TGTGCCAGCAGTGAAATGTTAAATGAGCAGTACTTC. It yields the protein CASSEMLNEQYF. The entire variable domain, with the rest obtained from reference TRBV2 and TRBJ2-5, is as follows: EPEVTQTPSHQVTQMGQEVILRCVPISNHLYFYWYRQILGQKVEFLVSFYNNEISEKSEIFDDQFSVERPDGSNFTLKIRSTKLEDSAMYFCASSEMLNEQYFGPGTRLLVL.

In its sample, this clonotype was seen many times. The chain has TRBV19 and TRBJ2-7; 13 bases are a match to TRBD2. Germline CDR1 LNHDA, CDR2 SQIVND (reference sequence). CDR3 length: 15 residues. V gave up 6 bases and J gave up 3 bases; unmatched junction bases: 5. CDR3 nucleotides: TGTGCCAGTAGACCCGGGACTAGCGGGATCTACGAGCAGTACTTC. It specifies CASRPGTSGIYEQYF.

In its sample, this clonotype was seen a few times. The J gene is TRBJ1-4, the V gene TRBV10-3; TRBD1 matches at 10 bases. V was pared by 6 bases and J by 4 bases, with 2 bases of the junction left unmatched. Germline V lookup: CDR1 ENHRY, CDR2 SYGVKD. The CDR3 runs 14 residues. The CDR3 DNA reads TGTGCCATCAGGGGGACAGGGGATAATGAAAAACTGTTTTTT. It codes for CAIRGTGDNEKLFF.

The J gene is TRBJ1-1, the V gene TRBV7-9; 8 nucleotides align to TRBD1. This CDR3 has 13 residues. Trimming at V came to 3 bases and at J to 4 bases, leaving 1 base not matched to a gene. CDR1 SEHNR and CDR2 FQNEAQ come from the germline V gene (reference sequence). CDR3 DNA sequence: TGTGCCAGCAGCTTGACAGGGGTCACTGAAGCTTTCTTT. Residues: CASSLTGVTEAFF.

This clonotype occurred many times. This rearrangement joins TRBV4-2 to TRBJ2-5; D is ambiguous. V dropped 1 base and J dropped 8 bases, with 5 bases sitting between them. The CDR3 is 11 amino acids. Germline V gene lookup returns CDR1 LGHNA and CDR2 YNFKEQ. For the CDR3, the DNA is TGTGCCAGCAGCCAAGGACAAACCCAGTACTTC. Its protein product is CASSQGQTQYF.

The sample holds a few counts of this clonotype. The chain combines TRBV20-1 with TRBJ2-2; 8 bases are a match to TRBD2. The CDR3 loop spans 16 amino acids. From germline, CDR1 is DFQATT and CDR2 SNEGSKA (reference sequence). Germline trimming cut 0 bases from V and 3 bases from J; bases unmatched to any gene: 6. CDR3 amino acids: CSARDLLLADTGELFF. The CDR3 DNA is TGCAGTGCTAGAGATCTCTTACTAGCGGACACCGGGGAGCTGTTTTTT.

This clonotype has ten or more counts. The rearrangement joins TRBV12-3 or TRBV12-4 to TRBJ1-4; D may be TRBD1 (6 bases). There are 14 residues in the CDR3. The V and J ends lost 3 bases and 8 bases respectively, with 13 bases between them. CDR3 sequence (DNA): TGTGCCAGCAGTTTTTCGGGGGGCCGAGAAAAACTGTTTTTT. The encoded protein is CASSFSGGREKLFF.

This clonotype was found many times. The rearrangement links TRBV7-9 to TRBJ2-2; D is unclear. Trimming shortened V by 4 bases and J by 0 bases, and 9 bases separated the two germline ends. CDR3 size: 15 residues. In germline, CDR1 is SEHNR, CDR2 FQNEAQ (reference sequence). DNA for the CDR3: TGTGCCAGCAGCTCACGTCATCCGAACACCGGGGAGCTGTTTTTT. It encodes CASSSRHPNTGELFF.

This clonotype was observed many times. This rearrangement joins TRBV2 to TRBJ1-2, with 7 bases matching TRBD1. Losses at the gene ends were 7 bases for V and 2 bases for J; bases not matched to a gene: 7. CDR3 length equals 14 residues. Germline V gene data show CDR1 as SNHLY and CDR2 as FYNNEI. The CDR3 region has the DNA TGTGCCAGCATTTCCGGGACAGCAAACTATGGCTACACCTTC. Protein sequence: CASISGTANYGYTF.

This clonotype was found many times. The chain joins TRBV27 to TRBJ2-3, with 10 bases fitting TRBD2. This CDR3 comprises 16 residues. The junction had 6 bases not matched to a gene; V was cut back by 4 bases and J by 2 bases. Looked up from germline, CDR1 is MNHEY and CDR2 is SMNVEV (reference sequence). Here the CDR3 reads CASSSRLAGHTDTQYF. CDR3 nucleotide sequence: TGTGCCAGCAGTTCACGACTAGCGGGCCACACAGATACGCAGTATTTT.

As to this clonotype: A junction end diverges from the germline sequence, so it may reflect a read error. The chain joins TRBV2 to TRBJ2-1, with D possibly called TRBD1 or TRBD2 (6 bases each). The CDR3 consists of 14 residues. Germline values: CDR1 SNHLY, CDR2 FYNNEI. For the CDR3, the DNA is TGTGCCAGCAGGAGAGAGGGGGGATACCATGAGCAGTCCTTC. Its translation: CASRREGGYHEQSF.

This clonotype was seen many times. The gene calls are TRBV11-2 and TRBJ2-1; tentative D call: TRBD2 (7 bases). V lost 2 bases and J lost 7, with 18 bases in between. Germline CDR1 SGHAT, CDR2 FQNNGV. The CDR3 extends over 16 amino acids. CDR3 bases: TGTGCCAGCAGCTTAAGAGGGACTAAGGGGGAGAATGAGCAGTTCTTC. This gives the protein CASSLRGTKGENEQFF.

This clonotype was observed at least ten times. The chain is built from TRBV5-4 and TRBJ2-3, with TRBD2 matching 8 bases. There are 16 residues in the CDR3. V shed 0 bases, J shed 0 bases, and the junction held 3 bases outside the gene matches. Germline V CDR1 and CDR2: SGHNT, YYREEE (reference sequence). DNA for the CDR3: TGTGCCAGCAGCTTGGATAGCGGGACGAGCACAGATACGCAGTATTTT. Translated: CASSLDSGTSTDTQYF.

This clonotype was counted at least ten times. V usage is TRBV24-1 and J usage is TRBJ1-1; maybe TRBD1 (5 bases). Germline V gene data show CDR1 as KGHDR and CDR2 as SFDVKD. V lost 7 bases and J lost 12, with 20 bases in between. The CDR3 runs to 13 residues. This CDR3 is CATRRGLRGRTFF. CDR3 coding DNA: TGTGCCACCAGGAGGGGACTGAGGGGTCGGACTTTCTTT.

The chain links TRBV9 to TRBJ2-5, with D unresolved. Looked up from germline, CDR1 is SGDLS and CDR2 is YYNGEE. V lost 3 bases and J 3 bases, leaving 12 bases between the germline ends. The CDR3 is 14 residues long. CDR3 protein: CASSADTGEETQYF. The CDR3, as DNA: TGTGCCAGCAGCGCCGACACGGGTGAAGAGACCCAGTACTTC.

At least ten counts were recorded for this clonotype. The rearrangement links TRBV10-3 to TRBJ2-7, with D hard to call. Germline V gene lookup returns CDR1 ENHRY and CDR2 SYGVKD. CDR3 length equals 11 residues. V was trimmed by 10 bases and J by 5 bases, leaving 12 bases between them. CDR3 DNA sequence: TGTGCCACCTCCTTAGCCGACGAGCAGTACTTC. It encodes CATSLADEQYF.

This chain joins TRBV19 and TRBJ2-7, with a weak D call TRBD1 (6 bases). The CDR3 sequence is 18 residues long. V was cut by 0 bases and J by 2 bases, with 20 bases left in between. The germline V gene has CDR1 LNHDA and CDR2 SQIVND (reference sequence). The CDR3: CASSIDARYDRYAYEQYF. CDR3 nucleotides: TGTGCCAGTAGTATAGACGCAAGATATGACAGGTATGCCTACGAGCAGTACTTC.